This note documents a single TCR beta chain sequence. This record belongs to a study of T cells expressing NK-cell markers. Production of TCR beta cDNA relied on 5'RACE template switching with UMIs. Following a re-call of the 5' RACE reads, TCRdb has one entry per CDR3 protein and lacks DNA. The sample holds about 460,000 distinct CDR3 sequences. The CDR3 runs to 14 residues. Germline V lookup: CDR1 LGHDT, CDR2 YNNKEL (reference sequence). What was sequenced was blood T cells: a sorted CD56 or NKG2C T cell subset, CD4+ or CD8+ T cells, or bulk PBMC T cells (not recorded which). The J gene is TRBJ1-1, the V gene TRBV3-1; TCRdb picks TRBD1, but there is no DNA to check that call. The TCR was taken from a woman in her fifties or sixties in good health. CDR3 protein: CASSQYLGVPEAFF. Variable domain in full (rest from reference TRBV3-1 and TRBJ1-1): DTAVSQTPKYLVTQMGNDKSIKCEQNLGHDTMYWYKQDSKKFLKIMFSYNNKELIINETVPNRFSPKSPDKAHLNLHINSLELGDSAVYFCASSQYLGVPEAFFGQGTRLTVV.